This TCR beta chain was sequenced for a study of regulatory T cells in long-lasting Graves disease. Regarding the study as a whole: There was favoring of TRBV28, TRBJ1-2 and TRBJ2-5 in persistent disease. Persistent Graves' patients showed less TCR diversity than newly diagnosed ones.

This clonotype was picked up many times. Its matching antigen is unknown. Time point described: newly diagnosed GD, antithyroid drugs for less than 3 months. Following extraction of RNA from PBMCs, that RNA was used to make the TCR library. The CDR3 runs to 14 residues. From germline, CDR1 is SNHLY and CDR2 FYNNEI. V lost 3 bases and J 6 bases, leaving 12 bases between the germline ends. To make TCR beta libraries, researchers used iRepertoire HTBI primers and Arm-PCR of CDR3 regions. TCRdb redid the calling of the multiplex PCR reads with MiXCR, one entry per CDR3 protein. In the table there are 350,000 to 500,000 distinct CDR3 sequences, around 13% of which are singletons. These data are also associated with another study on T cells in Graves' hyperthyroidism and ophthalmopathy. From that second work: Among the patients, aged 18 to 65, hyperthyroidism was newly diagnosed and had lasted under 2 months. An initial round of RT-PCR targeting the TCR CDR3 relied on the HTBI primer set.

This chain connects TRBV2 to TRBJ2-1, with D hard to call. The sequencing used peripheral blood mononuclear cells (PBMCs), collected at new diagnosis, from a patient treated with antithyroid drugs. The receptor was derived from a woman aged 50 to 60 with Graves disease. CDR3 DNA sequence: TGTGCCAGCAGTGATGACGGAGAGGTCAATGAGCAGTTCTTC. This encodes CASSDDGEVNEQFF.